Listed here are 22 T cell receptor beta chains from one sample, sequenced in a study of blood T cell repertoires in COVID-19. TCRdb's table, derived via immunoSEQ multiplex PCR, lists solely in-frame clones and lacks some. This sample has roughly 120,000 clones, with around 80% found just once. Sequencing was done on a sample of peripheral blood. All receptors derive from an older woman with acute or convalescent COVID-19.

This clone appeared once. This rearrangement joins TRBV10-3 to TRBJ2-7, with 8 bases matching TRBD1. Looked up from germline, CDR1 is ENHRY and CDR2 is SYGVKD. The CDR3 runs 13 residues. V shed 7 bases, J shed 5 bases, and the junction held 7 bases outside the gene matches. The CDR3 nucleotides are TGTGCCATCAATACAGGGGGGACGAACGAGCAGTACTTC. Encoded protein: CAINTGGTNEQYF.

The chain is built from TRBV3-1 (or the pseudogene TRBV3-2) and TRBJ1-2; TRBD1 agrees at 10 bases. The ends lost 9 bases at V and 8 bases at J; junction bases unmatched: 9. CDR1 LGHDT and CDR2 YNNKEL come from the germline V gene (reference sequence). The CDR3 runs to 13 residues. The CDR3, as DNA: TGTGCCAGTTCCCGACAGGGGGCGCGGGGCTACACCTTC. Protein sequence: CASSRQGARGYTF.

A single count supports this clone. This chain links TRBV4-1 with TRBJ1-3; 7 bases agree with TRBD1. Germline CDR1 reads MGHRA; CDR2 reads YSYEKL. The CDR3 extends over 17 amino acids. J lost 0 bases, V lost 0 bases, and 5 bases had no gene match. The CDR3 is CASSQETGTVSGNTIYF. DNA of the CDR3: TGCGCCAGCAGCCAAGAGACAGGGACTGTCTCTGGAAACACCATATATTTT.

V is TRBV7-6 and J is TRBJ1-2, with 7 bases aligning to TRBD1. The CDR3 runs 14 residues. V shed 4 bases, J shed 4 bases, and the junction held 6 bases outside the gene matches. Germline V CDR1 and CDR2: SGHVS, FNYEAQ. DNA of the CDR3: TGTGCCAGCAGCTCGGGATGGACAGGCTATGGCTACACCTTC. Residues: CASSSGWTGYGYTF.

The chain is built from TRBV10-2 and TRBJ1-6, with unresolved D. Germline loops: CDR1 WSHSY, CDR2 SAAADI. Trimming took off 2 bases at V and 0 bases at J, with 8 bases between the two ends. The CDR3 length is 16 residues. DNA for the CDR3: TGCGCCAGCAGTGAGATACAGCTCTCCTATAATTCACCCCTCCACTTT. It codes for CASSEIQLSYNSPLHF.

The chain is built from TRBV6-5 and TRBJ1-3; D possibly corresponds to TRBD1 (6 bases). Germline V gives CDR1 MNHEY, CDR2 SVGAGI. The CDR3 consists of 15 residues. Trimming took 5 bases from V and 2 from J, leaving 13 bases between them. For the CDR3, the DNA is TGTGCCAGCAGTATCCGGGACATCCCTGGAAACACCATATATTTT. Its translation is CASSIRDIPGNTIYF.

The chain links TRBV6-6 to TRBJ2-1; possible D gene TRBD2, 6 bases. CDR1 and CDR2 (germline): MNHNY, SVGAGI (reference sequence). CDR3 length equals 12 residues. Trimming cost V 4 bases and J 7 bases, with 8 bases left between them. The CDR3 DNA is TGTGCCAGCAGTTCAGCGGGTAATGAGCAGTTCTTC. Encoded protein: CASSSAGNEQFF.

V is TRBV9 and J is TRBJ1-1; no firm D call. Trimming left V 6 bases short and J 3 bases short, with 12 bases between. CDR1 and CDR2 (germline): SGDLS, YYNGEE. The CDR3 is 13 amino acids. CDR3 in amino acids: CASTEGMDTEAFF. The CDR3 nucleotides read TGTGCCAGCACGGAGGGTATGGACACTGAAGCTTTCTTT.

This chain uses TRBV11-2 with TRBJ1-1; D may be TRBD1 (6 bases). The germline CDR1 and CDR2 sequences are SGHAT and FQNNGV. This CDR3 region has 14 residues. The V gene lost 0 bases and the J gene lost 8 bases, with 13 bases spanning the gap. CDR3 DNA: TGTGCCAGCAGCTTAGAACCGGGACAAGCGGAAGCTTTCTTT. Protein sequence: CASSLEPGQAEAFF.

This sequence joins TRBV6-6 and TRBJ1-3, with 7 bases that match TRBD1. V lost 6 bases, J lost 4 bases, and 3 bases stayed unmatched. CDR1 is MNHNY, CDR2 SVGAGI, per germline (reference sequence). The CDR3 length is 13 residues. The CDR3 DNA is TGTGCCAGCAGCCAGACAGGGGGAAACACCATATATTTT. Translated: CASSQTGGNTIYF.

This chain joins TRBV3-1 (or the pseudogene TRBV3-2) and TRBJ1-2; 12 bases line up with TRBD1. Germline-derived CDR1 and CDR2 are LGHDT and YNNKEL (reference sequence). Losses at the gene ends were 5 bases for V and 8 bases for J; bases not matched to a gene: 6. The CDR3 has 14 amino acids. The CDR3, as DNA: TGTGCCAGCAGCTGGGGACAGGGGGCCGACGGCTACACCTTC. Protein product: CASSWGQGADGYTF.

The V call is TRBV2, the J call TRBJ1-2; possibly TRBD1 for D (6 bases). The CDR3 is 13 amino acids. Germline CDR1 SNHLY, CDR2 FYNNEI. Trimming took 8 bases from V and 2 from J, leaving 12 bases between them. CDR3 loop: CASGQGSNYGYTF. The CDR3 DNA follows: TGTGCCAGCGGCCAGGGGTCCAACTATGGCTACACCTTC.

This clone showed up just a few times. This rearrangement joins TRBV3-1 (or the pseudogene TRBV3-2) to TRBJ2-5; D uncertain. The CDR3 length is 14 residues. Germline values: CDR1 LGHDT, CDR2 YNNKEL (reference sequence). The V end lost 0 bases, the J end lost 7 bases, and 12 bases lay between the germline ends. The CDR3 sequence: CASSQDPTPGTQYF. CDR3 nucleotide sequence: TGTGCCAGCAGCCAAGATCCCACGCCGGGGACCCAGTACTTC.

This clone appeared once. This chain uses TRBV5-1 with TRBJ1-4; 10 nucleotides agree with TRBD1. The CDR3 extends over 16 amino acids. Germline V CDR1 and CDR2: SGHRS, YFSETQ. V was clipped by 9 bases and J by 5 bases; unmatched bases: 13. The CDR3 DNA is TGCGCCACCGGGACAGGGGACTTCGGGGGAAATGAAAAACTGTTTTTT. As protein: CATGTGDFGGNEKLFF.

This chain connects TRBV19 to TRBJ1-1; D unclear. In germline, CDR1 is LNHDA, CDR2 SQIVND (reference sequence). With 4 bases removed from V and 5 bases from J, the gap between germline ends came to 14 bases. The CDR3 covers 14 residues. The CDR3 nucleotides read TGTGCCAGTAGTAAGGCTAATTACGGGACTGAAGCTTTCTTT. It yields the protein CASSKANYGTEAFF.

This chain joins TRBV30 and TRBJ1-3; D not certain. The germline gives CDR1 GTSNPN, CDR2 SVGIG (reference sequence). V dropped 2 bases and J dropped 4 bases, with 6 bases sitting between them. This CDR3 is built from 12 residues. The CDR3 sequence is CAWSLQGNTIYF. CDR3 DNA: TGTGCCTGGAGTCTGCAGGGAAACACCATATATTTT.

The chain recombines TRBV27 with TRBJ2-1; 9 bases match TRBD2. CDR3 length: 15 amino acids. Germline loops: CDR1 MNHEY, CDR2 SMNVEV (reference sequence). Trimming removed 6 bases from V and 7 bases from J; junction bases left unmatched: 10. The DNA for the CDR3 is TGTGCCAGCAGCCCCAGCGGGGGGTATACAAATGAGCAGTTCTTC. Translation gives CASSPSGGYTNEQFF.

J is TRBJ1-1 and V is TRBV11-2, with D possibly being TRBD1 (6 bases). CDR1 SGHAT and CDR2 FQNNGV come from the germline V gene. The length of the CDR3 is 14 residues. V gave up 1 base and J gave up 0 bases, with 6 bases separating them. This CDR3 reads CASSLGTVNTEAFF. CDR3 DNA: TGTGCCAGCAGCTTAGGGACAGTGAACACTGAAGCTTTCTTT.

A single count supports this clone. The rearrangement joins TRBV7-8 to TRBJ1-5; no reliable D call. Germline V lookup: CDR1 SGHVS, CDR2 FQNEAQ. This CDR3 is 16 amino acids long. V shed 2 bases and J shed 3 bases, with 14 bases lying between them. In DNA, the CDR3 is TGTGCCAGCAGCTTAAGAGGCGGGCACACCAATCAGCCCCAGCATTTT. It translates to CASSLRGGHTNQPQHF.

The rearrangement joins TRBV7-8 to TRBJ1-5; TRBD1 matches 9 bases. The germline V gene has CDR1 SGHVS and CDR2 FQNEAQ. The CDR3 spans 16 residues. The junction had 4 bases not matched to a gene; V was cut back by 1 base and J by 3 bases. The chain's CDR3 is CASSLGGTGNNQPQHF. Here the CDR3 DNA reads TGTGCCAGCAGCTTAGGGGGGACAGGGAACAATCAGCCCCAGCATTTT. The whole variable domain, remainder taken from reference TRBV7-8 and TRBJ1-5, is GAGVSQSPRYKVAKRGQDVALRCDPISGHVSLFWYQQALGQGPEFLTYFQNEAQLDKSGLPSDRFFAERPEGSVSTLKIQRTQQEDSAVYLCASSLGGTGNNQPQHFGDGTRLSIL.

The rearrangement uses TRBV28 and TRBJ1-2; TRBD1 is a possible D gene (5 bases). CDR1 MDHEN and CDR2 SYDVKM come from the germline V gene. The CDR3 is 17 amino acids. Deletions cut 1 base from V and 7 bases from J, with 22 bases between. This CDR3 is CASSLFVPAGRESGYTF. The DNA for the CDR3 is TGTGCCAGCAGTTTATTCGTTCCGGCAGGGAGGGAGAGTGGCTACACCTTC.

The CDR3 region is CASSLVQDYGYTF. The CDR3 DNA is TGTGCCAGCAGTTTAGTACAGGATTATGGCTACACCTTC. The J gene is TRBJ1-2, the V gene TRBV12-3 or TRBV12-4; maybe TRBD1 (5 bases). There are 13 residues in the CDR3. V shed 1 base and J shed 5 bases, with 8 bases lying between them.